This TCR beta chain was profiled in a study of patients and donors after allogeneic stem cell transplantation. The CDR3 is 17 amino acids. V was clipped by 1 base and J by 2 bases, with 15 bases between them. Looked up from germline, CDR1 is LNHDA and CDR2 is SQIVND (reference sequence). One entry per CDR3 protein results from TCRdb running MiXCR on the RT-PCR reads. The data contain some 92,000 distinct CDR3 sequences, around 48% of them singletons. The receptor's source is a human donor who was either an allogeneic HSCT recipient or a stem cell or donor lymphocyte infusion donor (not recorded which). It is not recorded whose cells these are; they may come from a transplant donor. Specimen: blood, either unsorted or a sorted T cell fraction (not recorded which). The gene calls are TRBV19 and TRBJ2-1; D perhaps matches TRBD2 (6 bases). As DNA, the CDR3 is TGTGCCAGTAGTATAGCACTAGCCGTATTACCCTACAATGAGCAGTTCTTC. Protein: CASSIALAVLPYNEQFF.